The next 27 T cell receptor beta chains were all read from a single sample in a study of T-cell memory formation after mild COVID-19. Each CDR3 protein gets one entry after TCRdb re-called the 5' RACE reads with MiXCR. The table records approximately 210,000 distinct CDR3 sequences, approximately 30% of them present only once. The specimen was PBMCs or a T cell subset sorted from them (not recorded which). Source of these receptors: an adult woman who had mild COVID-19 (a few samples of this study predate the infection). Cell type and time point are not known.

This clonotype was detected only a few times. The rearrangement links TRBV11-3 to TRBJ2-4; D unresolved. V dropped 5 bases and J dropped 9 bases, with 23 bases sitting between them. The CDR3 sequence is 16 residues long. Looked up from germline, CDR1 is SGHNT and CDR2 is YENEEA. Here the CDR3 DNA reads TGTGCCAGCAGCCCGCCTTTTGGGTCTGAAGTGGGCATTCAGTACTTC. This gives the protein CASSPPFGSEVGIQYF.

This chain links TRBV10-3 with TRBJ2-7, with TRBD2 as a possible D gene (6 bases). CDR1 ENHRY and CDR2 SYGVKD come from the germline V gene. The CDR3 runs to 15 residues. Deletions cut 0 bases from V and 7 bases from J, with 16 bases between. The CDR3 reads CAISESMAGPGEQYF. The CDR3 bases are TGTGCCATCAGTGAGTCAATGGCGGGGCCAGGGGAGCAGTACTTC.

The chain recombines TRBV10-3 with TRBJ2-3; 9 bases line up with TRBD1. V lost 7 bases and J lost 2; bases outside the gene matches: 7. Looked up from germline, CDR1 is ENHRY and CDR2 is SYGVKD. The CDR3 has 15 amino acids. CDR3 nucleotides: TGTGCCATCAATGACAGGGGGTTTTACACAGATACGCAGTATTTT. Encoded protein: CAINDRGFYTDTQYF.

The rearrangement uses TRBV2 and TRBJ2-5; D remains unclear. Per germline, CDR1 SNHLY and CDR2 FYNNEI. The CDR3 has 12 amino acids. V was cut by 6 bases and J by 2 bases, with 7 bases left in between. The CDR3 DNA sequence: TGTGCCAGCAGGTGGGAACAAGAGACCCAGTACTTC. Its translation is CASRWEQETQYF. Looking up the rest from reference TRBV2 and TRBJ2-5 gives the full variable domain: EPEVTQTPSHQVTQMGQEVILRCVPISNHLYFYWYRQILGQKVEFLVSFYNNEISEKSEIFDDQFSVERPDGSNFTLKIRSTKLEDSAMYFCASRWEQETQYFGPGTRLLVL.

The chain combines TRBV5-1 with TRBJ1-3; no definite D call. Between the trimmed V and J ends, which lost 4 bases and 4 bases, there was a span of 9 bases. Germline-derived CDR1 and CDR2 are SGHRS and YFSETQ. The CDR3 is 13 residues long. The CDR3 nucleotides are TGCGCCAGCAGCCCGGCAATGGGAAACACCATATATTTT. It is translated as CASSPAMGNTIYF.

The V call is TRBV24-1, the J call TRBJ2-1; D gene ambiguous. Per germline, CDR1 KGHDR and CDR2 SFDVKD. The CDR3 spans 11 residues. Trimming cost V 4 bases and J 7 bases, with 4 bases left between them. In DNA form, the CDR3 reads TGTGCCACCAGTGAGGTTAATGAGCAGTTCTTC. This gives the protein CATSEVNEQFF.

This clonotype was observed a handful of times. The CDR3 nucleotides read TGCAGCGGACAGGAAGGCTATGGCTACACCTTC. Its translation: CSGQEGYGYTF. The genes are TRBV29-1 and TRBJ1-2; tentative D call: TRBD1 (6 bases). Germline V lookup: CDR1 SQVTM, CDR2 ANQGSEA. Trimming took 7 bases from V and 4 from J, leaving 10 bases between them. The CDR3 has 11 residues. Based on the CDR3 plus reference TRBV29-1 and TRBJ1-2, the full variable domain is SAVISQKPSRDICQRGTSLTIQCQVDSQVTMMFWYRQQPGQSLTLIATANQGSEATYESGFVIDKFPISRPNLTFSTLTVSNMSPEDSSIYLCSGQEGYGYTFGSGTRLTVV.

By share of the sample, this clonotype is medium-sized. The CDR3 sequence is CSARGEVGDTEAFF. The CDR3 nucleotides read TGCAGTGCTAGAGGAGAGGTGGGGGACACTGAAGCTTTCTTT. This rearrangement joins TRBV20-1 to TRBJ1-1, with TRBD1 as a possible D gene (5 bases). This CDR3 region has 14 residues. The germline V gene encodes CDR1 DFQATT and CDR2 SNEGSKA (reference sequence). V shed 1 base and J shed 3 bases, with 12 bases lying between them.

The J gene is TRBJ2-1, the V gene TRBV5-4, with D tentatively TRBD1 or TRBD2 (5 bases each). The length of the CDR3 is 15 residues. In germline, CDR1 is SGHNT, CDR2 YYREEE (reference sequence). V lost 0 bases to trimming and J lost 4 bases, with 11 bases between them. CDR3 sequence (DNA): TGTGCCAGCAGCTTGGCCCGGGACGCTTACAATGAGCAGTTCTTC. As protein: CASSLARDAYNEQFF. Together with reference TRBV5-4 and TRBJ2-1, the CDR3 gives the full variable domain: ETGVTQSPTHLIKTRGQQVTLRCSSQSGHNTVSWYQQALGQGPQFIFQYYREEENGRGNFPPRFSGLQFPNYSSELNVNALELDDSALYLCASSLARDAYNEQFFGPGTRLTVL.

In its sample, this clonotype was seen once. This sequence joins TRBV19 and TRBJ1-4; no firm D call. The length of the CDR3 is 12 residues. Germline V gives CDR1 LNHDA, CDR2 SQIVND (reference sequence). The V end was cut by 5 bases, the J end by 8 bases, with 9 bases between. In nucleotides, the CDR3 is TGTGCCAGTAGTGTCCGTCTCGAAAAACTGTTTTTT. This codes for CASSVRLEKLFF.

V and J are TRBV20-1 and TRBJ2-1; possibly TRBD1 for D (5 bases). The CDR3 consists of 16 residues. Germline CDR1 reads DFQATT; CDR2 reads SNEGSKA (reference sequence). Trimming took off 1 base at V and 5 bases at J, with 18 bases between the two ends. The CDR3 reads CSARAPAPRGNNEQFF. The CDR3 DNA is TGCAGTGCTAGAGCCCCGGCACCAAGGGGAAACAATGAGCAGTTCTTC.

This clonotype has a handful of counts. V gene TRBV4-1 combines with J gene TRBJ2-7; D unresolved. The CDR3 totals 15 residues. Germline CDR1 MGHRA, CDR2 YSYEKL. Trimming cost V 1 base and J 4 bases, with 14 bases left between them. In DNA form, the CDR3 reads TGCGCCAGCAGCCAAGGATTGAGGCTAGATTACGAGCAGTACTTC. Translation gives CASSQGLRLDYEQYF.

This chain connects TRBV29-1 to TRBJ1-3, with D possibly matching TRBD1 (5 bases). Trimming stripped 6 bases from V and 0 bases from J, with 12 bases between. Germline CDR1 SQVTM, CDR2 ANQGSEA. The CDR3 is 14 residues long. The CDR3 here is CSVSRGASGNTIYF. The CDR3 DNA is TGCAGCGTATCGCGAGGGGCCTCTGGAAACACCATATATTTT.

This clonotype has only a few counts. As DNA, the CDR3 is TGTGCCAGCAGTGATCAGGGATACCCACAAGAGACCCAGTACTTC. Protein product: CASSDQGYPQETQYF. V is TRBV2 and J is TRBJ2-5, with a weak D call TRBD1 (5 bases). V gave up 3 bases and J gave up 2 bases, with 13 bases separating them. The CDR3 has 15 residues. CDR1 is SNHLY, CDR2 FYNNEI, per germline.

This clonotype was picked up a small number of times. J is TRBJ2-3 and V is TRBV7-3; 9 bases are shared with TRBD1. The J segment lost 4 bases and the V segment lost 2 bases, leaving 4 bases of the junction unmatched. CDR1 SGHTA and CDR2 FQGTGA come from the germline V gene. The CDR3 length is 15 residues. This chain's CDR3 is CASSLSQGAADTQYF. CDR3 in DNA: TGTGCCAGCAGCTTATCACAGGGGGCTGCAGATACGCAGTATTTT.

This clonotype was detected many times. The CDR3 is CASSLADTQYF. Here the CDR3 DNA reads TGTGCCAGCAGTTTGGCAGATACGCAGTATTTT. V gene TRBV12-3 or TRBV12-4 combines with J gene TRBJ2-3, with D hard to call. The CDR3 loop spans 11 amino acids. Trimming left V 3 bases short and J 4 bases short, with 2 bases between.

The table lists this clonotype with a few counts. The chain combines TRBV20-1 with TRBJ2-3; D not certain. Germline values: CDR1 DFQATT, CDR2 SNEGSKA (reference sequence). The V and J ends lost 2 bases and 6 bases respectively, with 9 bases between them. The CDR3 extends over 12 amino acids. The CDR3 DNA follows: TGCAGTGCTAGAACGGCCTGGGATACGCAGTATTTT. Amino acids: CSARTAWDTQYF.

The rearrangement uses TRBV12-3 or TRBV12-4 and TRBJ1-2, with 7 nucleotides matching TRBD1. Trimming at V came to 4 bases and at J to 8 bases, leaving 10 bases not matched to a gene. CDR3 length: 14 amino acids. CDR3 nucleotide sequence: TGTGCCAGCAGTTCCGGGACAGTCCGGGGCGGCTACACCTTC. Translating it yields CASSSGTVRGGYTF.

The chain couples TRBV12-3 or TRBV12-4 to TRBJ2-3; 8 nucleotides agree with TRBD2. The CDR3 length is 15 residues. With V trimmed by 10 bases and J by 3 bases, 12 bases remained unmatched. The DNA for the CDR3 is TGTGCCACCGAGGTAGATAGCGGGGTGACAGATACGCAGTATTTT. This translates into CATEVDSGVTDTQYF.

This clonotype was detected a few times. This chain connects TRBV7-9 to TRBJ2-6; 8 positions agree with TRBD1. Germline V gene data show CDR1 as SEHNR and CDR2 as FQNEAQ (reference sequence). The V and J ends lost 6 bases and 0 bases, in that order; junction bases with no gene match: 7. This CDR3 has 17 amino acids. The CDR3 region is CASSSGTGRSGANVLTF. Here the CDR3 DNA reads TGTGCCAGCAGTTCCGGGACAGGACGCTCTGGGGCCAACGTCCTGACTTTC.

This clonotype was picked up a small number of times. The gene calls are TRBV9 and TRBJ2-1; 7 positions agree with TRBD2. Germline V gives CDR1 SGDLS, CDR2 YYNGEE. The CDR3 sequence is 15 residues long. The V gene end was trimmed by 6 bases and the J gene end by 5 bases; junction bases not matched to a gene: 11. CDR3 nucleotides: TGTGCCAGCACCCTAGACCCAGCGGGAAACAATGAGCAGTTCTTC. It codes for CASTLDPAGNNEQFF.

The chain has TRBV7-2 and TRBJ2-1, with 8 bases aligning to TRBD1. V dropped 7 bases and J dropped 6; count of bases not matched to a gene: 5. The V gene's germline CDR1 is SGHTA and CDR2 FQGNSA. This CDR3 is built from 13 residues. DNA of the CDR3: TGTGCCAGCACTCGGACAGGGCGCAATGAGCAGTTCTTC. Encoded protein: CASTRTGRNEQFF.

This clonotype was seen more than once but under ten times. The chain couples TRBV27 to TRBJ2-7; tentatively, D is TRBD1 (5 bases). This CDR3 contains 14 residues. The germline V gene encodes CDR1 MNHEY and CDR2 SMNVEV (reference sequence). V dropped 5 bases and J dropped 5 bases, with 16 bases sitting between them. CDR3 coding DNA: TGTGCCAGCAGTGTAGGGCAGGGTCACCACGAGCAGTACTTC. Translating gives CASSVGQGHHEQYF.

The chain has TRBV10-3 and TRBJ2-7; no reliable D call. V was cut by 6 bases and J by 4 bases, with 7 bases left in between. CDR1 and CDR2 (germline): ENHRY, SYGVKD. CDR3 size: 11 residues. The CDR3 region is CAIRETYEQYF. In DNA, the CDR3 is TGTGCCATCAGAGAGACGTACGAGCAGTACTTC.

The rearrangement joins TRBV5-1 to TRBJ1-1; tentatively, D is TRBD1 (6 bases). This CDR3 comprises 15 residues. CDR1 is SGHRS, CDR2 YFSETQ, per germline. V was clipped by 0 bases and J by 4 bases, with 13 bases between them. The CDR3, as DNA: TGCGCCAGCAGCTTGGAGTGGGGGCGCGTCACTGAAGCTTTCTTT. Translation gives CASSLEWGRVTEAFF. The full variable domain, rest sourced from reference TRBV5-1 and TRBJ1-1, is KAGVTQTPRYLIKTRGQQVTLSCSPISGHRSVSWYQQTPGQGLQFLFEYFSETQRNKGNFPGRFSGRQFSNSRSEMNVSTLELGDSALYLCASSLEWGRVTEAFFGQGTRLTVV.

V and J are TRBV12-3 or TRBV12-4 and TRBJ2-7; possible D gene TRBD2, 7 bases. This CDR3 has 14 amino acids. V was clipped by 2 bases and J by 5 bases, with 13 bases between them. The DNA of the CDR3 is TGTGCCAGCAGTTTATCCGGGGGGCTCCACGAGCAGTACTTC. Its protein is CASSLSGGLHEQYF.

The chain is built from TRBV2 and TRBJ1-5; 7 bases map to TRBD1. Germline CDR1 is SNHLY and CDR2 is FYNNEI. This CDR3 has 16 residues. V was clipped by 5 bases and J by 4 bases; unmatched bases: 11. CDR3 coding DNA: TGTGCCAGCAGTCAAAGAACAGGGGACCCTAATCAGCCCCAGCATTTT. Encoded protein: CASSQRTGDPNQPQHF.